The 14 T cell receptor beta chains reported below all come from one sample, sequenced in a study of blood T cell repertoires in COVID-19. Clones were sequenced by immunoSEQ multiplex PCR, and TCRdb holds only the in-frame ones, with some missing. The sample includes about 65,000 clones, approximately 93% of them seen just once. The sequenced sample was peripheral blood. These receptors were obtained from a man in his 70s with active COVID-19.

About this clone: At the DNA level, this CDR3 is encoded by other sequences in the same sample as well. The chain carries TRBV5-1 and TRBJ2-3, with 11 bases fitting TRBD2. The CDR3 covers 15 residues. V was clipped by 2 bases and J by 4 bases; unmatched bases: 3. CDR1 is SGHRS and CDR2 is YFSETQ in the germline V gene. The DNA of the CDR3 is TGCGCCAGCAGCTTTAGCGGGGGGGCCGCAGATACGCAGTATTTT. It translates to CASSFSGGAADTQYF.

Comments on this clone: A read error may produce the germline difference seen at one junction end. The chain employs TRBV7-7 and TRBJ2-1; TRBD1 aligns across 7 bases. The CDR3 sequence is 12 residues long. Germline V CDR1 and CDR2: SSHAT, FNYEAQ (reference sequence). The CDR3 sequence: CASSETGIEQFF. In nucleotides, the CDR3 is TGTGCTAGCAGCGAGACAGGGATTGAGCAGTTCTTC.

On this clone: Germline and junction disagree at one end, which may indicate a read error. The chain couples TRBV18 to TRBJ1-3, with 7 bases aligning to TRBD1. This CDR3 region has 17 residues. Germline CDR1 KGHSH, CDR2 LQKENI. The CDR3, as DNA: TGTGCCAGCTCCCCACTCACATACAGGGGCGCTGGAAACACCATATATTTT. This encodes CASSPLTYRGAGNTIYF.

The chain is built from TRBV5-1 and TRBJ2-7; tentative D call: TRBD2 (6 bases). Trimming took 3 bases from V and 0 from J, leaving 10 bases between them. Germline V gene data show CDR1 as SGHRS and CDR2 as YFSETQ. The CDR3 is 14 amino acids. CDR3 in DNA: TGCGCCAGCAGCTCCGCGGGGCCCTCCTACGAGCAGTACTTC. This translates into CASSSAGPSYEQYF.

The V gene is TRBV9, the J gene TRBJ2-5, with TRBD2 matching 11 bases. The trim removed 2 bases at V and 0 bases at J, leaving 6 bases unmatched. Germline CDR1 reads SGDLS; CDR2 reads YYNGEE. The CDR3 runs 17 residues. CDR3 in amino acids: CASSVLAGGGYQETQYF. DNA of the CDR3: TGTGCCAGCAGCGTTCTAGCGGGGGGCGGGTACCAAGAGACCCAGTACTTC. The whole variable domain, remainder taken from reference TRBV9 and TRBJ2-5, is DSGVTQTPKHLITATGQRVTLRCSPRSGDLSVYWYQQSLDQGLQFLIQYYNGEERAKGNILERFSAQQFPDLHSELNLSSLELGDSALYFCASSVLAGGGYQETQYFGPGTRLLVL.

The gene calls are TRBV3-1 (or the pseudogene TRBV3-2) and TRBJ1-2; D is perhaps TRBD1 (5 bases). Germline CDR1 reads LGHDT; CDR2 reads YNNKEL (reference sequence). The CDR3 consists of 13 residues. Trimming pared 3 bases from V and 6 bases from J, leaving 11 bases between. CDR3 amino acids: CASSQMTENGYTF. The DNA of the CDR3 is TGTGCCAGCAGCCAGATGACAGAAAATGGCTACACCTTC.

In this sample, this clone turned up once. The CDR3 DNA is TGTGCCAGCAGTTCCAGCGGGGGGGCCCGGGAGCAGTTCTTC. Translation gives CASSSSGGAREQFF. This chain uses TRBV28 with TRBJ2-1, with 10 bases that match TRBD2. Germline CDR1 and CDR2: MDHEN and SYDVKM. V dropped 4 bases and J dropped 10; count of bases not matched to a gene: 7. The CDR3 contains 14 residues.

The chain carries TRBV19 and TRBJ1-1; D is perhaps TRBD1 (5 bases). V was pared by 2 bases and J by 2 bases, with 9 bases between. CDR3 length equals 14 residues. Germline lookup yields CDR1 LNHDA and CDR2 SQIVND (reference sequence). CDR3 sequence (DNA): TGTGCCAGTAGTATATTGGGGGGAAACACTGAAGCTTTCTTT. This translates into CASSILGGNTEAFF. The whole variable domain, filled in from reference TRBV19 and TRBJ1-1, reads DGGITQSPKYLFRKEGQNVTLSCEQNLNHDAMYWYRQDPGQGLRLIYYSQIVNDFQKGDIAEGYSVSREKKESFPLTVTSAQKNPTAFYLCASSILGGNTEAFFGQGTRLTVV.

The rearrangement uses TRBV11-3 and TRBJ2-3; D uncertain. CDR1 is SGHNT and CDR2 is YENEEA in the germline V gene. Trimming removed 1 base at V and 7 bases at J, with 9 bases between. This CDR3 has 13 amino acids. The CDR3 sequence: CASSLVPTYTQYF. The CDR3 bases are TGTGCCAGCAGCTTAGTCCCCACTTATACGCAGTATTTT.

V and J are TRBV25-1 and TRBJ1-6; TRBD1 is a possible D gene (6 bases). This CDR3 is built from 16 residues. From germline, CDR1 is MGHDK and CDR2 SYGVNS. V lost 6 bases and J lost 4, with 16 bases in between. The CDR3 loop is CASRPPGTHYNSPLHF. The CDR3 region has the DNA TGTGCCAGCAGGCCCCCCGGGACACATTATAATTCACCCCTCCACTTT.

This CDR3 is CASSLGSRVTGELFF. CDR3 in DNA: TGTGCCAGCAGCTTAGGGTCGAGGGTTACCGGGGAGCTGTTTTTT. The chain has TRBV11-2 and TRBJ2-2; D perhaps matches TRBD2 (5 bases). This CDR3 spans 15 amino acids. From germline, CDR1 is SGHAT and CDR2 FQNNGV. Trimming shortened V by 1 base and J by 5 bases, and 11 bases separated the two germline ends. The variable domain in full, with the rest retrieved from reference TRBV11-2 and TRBJ2-2, is EAGVAQSPRYKIIEKRQSVAFWCNPISGHATLYWYQQILGQGPKLLIQFQNNGVVDDSQLPKDRFSAERLKGVDSTLKIQPAKLEDSAVYLCASSLGSRVTGELFFGEGSRLTVL.

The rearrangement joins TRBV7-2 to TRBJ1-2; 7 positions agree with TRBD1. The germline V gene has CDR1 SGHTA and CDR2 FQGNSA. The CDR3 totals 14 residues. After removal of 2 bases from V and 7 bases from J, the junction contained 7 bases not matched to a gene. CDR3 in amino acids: CASSLRTQGGGYTF. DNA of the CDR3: TGTGCCAGCAGCTTAAGGACCCAGGGGGGTGGCTACACCTTC. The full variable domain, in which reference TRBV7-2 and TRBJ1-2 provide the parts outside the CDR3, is GAGVSQSPSNKVTEKGKDVELRCDPISGHTALYWYRQSLGQGLEFLIYFQGNSAPDKSGLPSDRFSAERTGGSVSTLTIQRTQQEDSAVYLCASSLRTQGGGYTFGSGTRLTVV.

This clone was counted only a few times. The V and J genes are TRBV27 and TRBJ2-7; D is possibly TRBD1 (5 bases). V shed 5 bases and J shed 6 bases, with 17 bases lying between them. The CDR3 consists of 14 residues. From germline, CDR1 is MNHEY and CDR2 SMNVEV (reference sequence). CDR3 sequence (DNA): TGTGCCAGCAGTCCACAACGACAGCTCTCCGAGCAGTACTTC. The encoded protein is CASSPQRQLSEQYF.

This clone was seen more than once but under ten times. CDR3 sequence: CASSTGSTSSYEQYV. The CDR3 DNA follows: TGTGCCAGCAGCACCGGGTCAACTAGCTCCTACGAGCAGTACGTC. The J gene is TRBJ2-7, the V gene TRBV7-2, with D perhaps matching TRBD2 (5 bases). The V end was cut by 5 bases, the J end by 0 bases, with 14 bases between. There are 15 residues in the CDR3. The germline V gene encodes CDR1 SGHTA and CDR2 FQGNSA.